The rows below give T cell receptor beta chains drawn from one sample of a study of cytomegalovirus exposure and HLA in healthy donors. TCRdb's table, derived via immunoSEQ multiplex PCR, lists solely in-frame clones and lacks some. The profile shows more than 150,000 clones, about 82% of them singletons. Sequenced: PBMCs. The source is a woman in her 30s in good health and CMV-seronegative. Each CDR3 is given with its conserved first and last residue. Fields, in order: V gene, J gene, D gene, clone size, CDR3 DNA, CDR3 protein. D genes are given only for firm matches. Clone size is given for some rows only: seen once, a few or many times, or a class if the clone is expanded.

TRBV30	TRBJ1-4	TRBD1	.	TGTGCCTGGAGTCGCGGACAGGACGGAAAACTGTTTTTT	CAWSRGQDGKLFF
TRBV10-3	TRBJ1-2	.	.	TGTGCCATCAGGGCAGGTACAGAAAGCTATGGCTACACCTTC	CAIRAGTESYGYTF
TRBV19	TRBJ1-3	.	.	TGTGCCAGTAGTGGAGAGATCTCTGGAAACACCATATATTTT	CASSGEISGNTIYF
TRBV7-9	TRBJ2-3	.	few	TGTGCCAGCAGCTTAGCGGTACAGGATACGCAGTATTTT	CASSLAVQDTQYF
TRBV29-1	TRBJ2-7	.	.	TGCAGCGTTGAAGATTTGGAGGGGGCGACCTACGAGCAGTACTTC	CSVEDLEGATYEQYF
TRBV6-5	TRBJ2-3	TRBD1	.	TGTGCCAGCAGACCTAGGACAGGGTTGACAGATACGCAGTATTTT	CASRPRTGLTDTQYF
TRBV29-1	TRBJ2-5	.	.	TGCAGCGTTGATTACGCTAGCTCCGAGACCCAGTACTTC	CSVDYASSETQYF
TRBV11-2	TRBJ1-3	.	few	TGTGCCAGCAGCCTACAGGTCCGGGGAAACACCATATATTTT	CASSLQVRGNTIYF
TRBV10-1	TRBJ1-1	.	.	TGCGCCAGCAGTGTGACAGGTATGAACACTGAAGCTTTCTTT	CASSVTGMNTEAFF
TRBV19	TRBJ2-1	.	few	TGTGCCAGTAGTTTGACGGGTTACAATGAGCAGTTCTTC	CASSLTGYNEQFF
TRBV5-1	TRBJ2-1	.	.	TGCGCCAGCAGCTTACTGGTCCTTAAGGGGTCAGTAGGGCAGTTCTTC	CASSLLVLKGSVGQFF
TRBV27	TRBJ1-4	TRBD1	.	TGTGCCAGCAGTTTTTTGGTTGGCCCCCGGCCCGGGACAGGCGTAAGTGAAAAACTGTTTTTT	CASSFLVGPRPGTGVSEKLFF
TRBV7-2	TRBJ2-3	TRBD2	.	TGTGCCAGCAGCGGTCCCCGGCCAGCGGGGGGGCCTAGTATAGATACGCAGTATTTT	CASSGPRPAGGPSIDTQYF
TRBV29-1	TRBJ2-5	.	.	TGCAGCGTTCGGGGTTTGAAGGACTTGGGAGAGACCCAGTACTTC	CSVRGLKDLGETQYF
TRBV27	TRBJ2-1	.	.	TGTGCCAGCAGTTTACGTAGTAGCTCCTACAATGAGCAGTTCTTC	CASSLRSSSYNEQFF
TRBV19	TRBJ2-2	.	few	TGTGCCAGTAGTATAAGGGCGCGGGGCCACGGGGAGCTGTTTTTT	CASSIRARGHGELFF
TRBV21-1	TRBJ2-7	.	.	TGTGCCAGCAGCAAAAGGGGGGGCAGAAAGTACGAGCAGTACTTC	CASSKRGGRKYEQYF
TRBV6-5	TRBJ2-7	TRBD1	.	TGTGCCAGCAGTTTCCGGGACAGCTACGAGCAGTACTTC	CASSFRDSYEQYF
TRBV9	TRBJ2-7	TRBD1	.	TGTGCCAGCAGCCGAAGACAGGGGTGGGAGTACGAGCAGTACTTC	CASSRRQGWEYEQYF
TRBV30	TRBJ2-2	TRBD2	.	TGTGCCTGGCGTGCGGGGGGAGTAAACAAGGGAAACACCGGGGAGCTGTTTTTT	CAWRAGGVNKGNTGELFF